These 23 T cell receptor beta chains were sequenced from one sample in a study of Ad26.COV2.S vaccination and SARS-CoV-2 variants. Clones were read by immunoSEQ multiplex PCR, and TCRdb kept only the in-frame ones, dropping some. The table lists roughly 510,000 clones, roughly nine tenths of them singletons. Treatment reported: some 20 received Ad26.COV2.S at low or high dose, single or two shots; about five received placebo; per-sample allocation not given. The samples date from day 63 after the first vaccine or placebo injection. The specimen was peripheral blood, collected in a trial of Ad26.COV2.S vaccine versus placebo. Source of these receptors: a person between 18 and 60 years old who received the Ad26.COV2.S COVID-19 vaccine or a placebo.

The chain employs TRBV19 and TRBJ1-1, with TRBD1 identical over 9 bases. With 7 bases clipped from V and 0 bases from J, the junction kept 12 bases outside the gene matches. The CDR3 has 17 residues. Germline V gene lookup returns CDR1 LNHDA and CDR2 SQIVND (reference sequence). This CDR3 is CASNQGTGRVMNTEAFF. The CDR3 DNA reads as TGTGCCAGTAATCAGGGGACAGGGCGGGTTATGAACACTGAAGCTTTCTTT.

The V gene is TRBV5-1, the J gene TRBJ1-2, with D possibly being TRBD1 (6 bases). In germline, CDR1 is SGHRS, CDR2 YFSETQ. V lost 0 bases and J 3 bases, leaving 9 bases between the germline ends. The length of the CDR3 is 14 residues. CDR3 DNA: TGCGCCAGCAGCTTGGACAGGGAGGACTATGGCTACACCTTC. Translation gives CASSLDREDYGYTF.

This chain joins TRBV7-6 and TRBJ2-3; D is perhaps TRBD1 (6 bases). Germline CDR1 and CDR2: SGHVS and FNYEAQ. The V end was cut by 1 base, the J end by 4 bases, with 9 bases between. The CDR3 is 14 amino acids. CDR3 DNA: TGTGCCAGCAGCTTAGATTACAGGGCAGATACGCAGTATTTT. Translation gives CASSLDYRADTQYF. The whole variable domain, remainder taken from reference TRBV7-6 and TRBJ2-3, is GAGVSQSPRYKVTKRGQDVALRCDPISGHVSLYWYRQALGQGPEFLTYFNYEAQQDKSGLPNDRFSAERPEGSISTLTIQRTEQRDSAMYRCASSLDYRADTQYFGPGTRLTVL.

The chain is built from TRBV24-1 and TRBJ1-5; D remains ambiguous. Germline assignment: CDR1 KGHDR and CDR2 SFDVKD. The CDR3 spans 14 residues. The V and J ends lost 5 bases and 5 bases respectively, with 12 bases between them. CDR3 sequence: CATSVGQEDQPQHF. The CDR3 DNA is TGTGCCACCAGTGTCGGGCAGGAGGATCAGCCCCAGCATTTT.

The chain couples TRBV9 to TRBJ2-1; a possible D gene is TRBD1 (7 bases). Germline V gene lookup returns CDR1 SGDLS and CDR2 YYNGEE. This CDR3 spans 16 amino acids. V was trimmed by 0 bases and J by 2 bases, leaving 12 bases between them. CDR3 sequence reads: CASSVDPGGPYNEQFF. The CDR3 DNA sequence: TGTGCCAGCAGCGTAGATCCAGGGGGGCCCTACAATGAGCAGTTCTTC.

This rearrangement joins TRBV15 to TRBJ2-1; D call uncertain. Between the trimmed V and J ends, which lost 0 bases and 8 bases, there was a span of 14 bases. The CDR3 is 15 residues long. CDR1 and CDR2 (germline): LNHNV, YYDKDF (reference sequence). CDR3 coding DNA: TGTGCCACCAGCAGAGACGATTTGGTTAAGGATGAGCAGTTCTTC. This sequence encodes CATSRDDLVKDEQFF.

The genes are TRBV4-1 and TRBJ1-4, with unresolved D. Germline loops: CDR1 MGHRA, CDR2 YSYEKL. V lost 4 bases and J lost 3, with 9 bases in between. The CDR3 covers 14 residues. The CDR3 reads CASSPETANEKLFF. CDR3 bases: TGCGCCAGCAGCCCGGAAACCGCTAATGAAAAACTGTTTTTT.

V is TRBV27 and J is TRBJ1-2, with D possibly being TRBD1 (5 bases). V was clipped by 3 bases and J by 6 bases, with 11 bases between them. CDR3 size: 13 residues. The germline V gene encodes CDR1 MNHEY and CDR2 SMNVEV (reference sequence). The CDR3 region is CASSFWQGNGYTF. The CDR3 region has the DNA TGTGCCAGCAGTTTTTGGCAGGGCAATGGCTACACCTTC.

CDR3 sequence (DNA): TGTGCCAGCAGTGAACTTTGGCAGGGTGGCTACACCTTC. Its protein is CASSELWQGGYTF. The chain employs TRBV6-1 and TRBJ1-2, with D possibly being TRBD1 (5 bases). The CDR3 is 13 amino acids. Looked up from germline, CDR1 is MNHNS and CDR2 is SASEGT. Trimming cost V 2 bases and J 7 bases, with 11 bases left between them.

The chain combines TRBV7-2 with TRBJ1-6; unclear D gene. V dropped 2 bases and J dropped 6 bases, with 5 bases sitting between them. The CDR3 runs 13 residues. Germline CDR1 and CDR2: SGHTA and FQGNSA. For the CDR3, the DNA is TGTGCCAGCAGCTTAACCCTTAATTCACCCCTCCACTTT. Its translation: CASSLTLNSPLHF.

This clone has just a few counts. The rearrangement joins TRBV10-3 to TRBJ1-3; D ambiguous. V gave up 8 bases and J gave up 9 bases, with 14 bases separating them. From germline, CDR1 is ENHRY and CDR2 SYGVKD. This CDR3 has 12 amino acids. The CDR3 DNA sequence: TGTGCCATCTCGCCAGGCGGAGGCACCATATATTTT. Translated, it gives CAISPGGGTIYF.

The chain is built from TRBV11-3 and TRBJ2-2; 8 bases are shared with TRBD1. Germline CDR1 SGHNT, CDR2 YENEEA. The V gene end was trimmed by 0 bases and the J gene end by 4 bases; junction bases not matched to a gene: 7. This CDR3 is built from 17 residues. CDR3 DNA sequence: TGTGCCAGCAGCTTAGACTTACAGGGGGGAGGCACCGGGGAGCTGTTTTTT. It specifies CASSLDLQGGGTGELFF.

The CDR3 DNA is TGTGCCAGCAGCGAGGGGGGGACTGAAGCTTTCTTT. Amino acids: CASSEGGTEAFF. The V gene is TRBV7-6, the J gene TRBJ1-1, with a weak D call TRBD1 (6 bases). Deletions cut 5 bases from V and 5 bases from J, with 9 bases between. There are 12 residues in the CDR3. CDR1 and CDR2 from the germline V gene are SGHVS and FNYEAQ.

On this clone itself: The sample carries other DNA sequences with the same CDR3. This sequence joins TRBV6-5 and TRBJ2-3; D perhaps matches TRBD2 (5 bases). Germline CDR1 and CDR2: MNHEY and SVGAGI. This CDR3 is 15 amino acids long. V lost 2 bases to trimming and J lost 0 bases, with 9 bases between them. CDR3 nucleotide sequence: TGTGCCAGCAGTTACCTTGGGGAGAGCACAGATACGCAGTATTTT. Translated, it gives CASSYLGESTDTQYF.

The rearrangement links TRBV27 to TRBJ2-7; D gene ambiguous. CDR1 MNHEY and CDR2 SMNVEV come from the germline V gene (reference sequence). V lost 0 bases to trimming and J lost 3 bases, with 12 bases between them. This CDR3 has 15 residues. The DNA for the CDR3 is TGTGCCAGCAGTTTATCTAGCTATAATCTCTACGAGCAGTACTTC. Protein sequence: CASSLSSYNLYEQYF.

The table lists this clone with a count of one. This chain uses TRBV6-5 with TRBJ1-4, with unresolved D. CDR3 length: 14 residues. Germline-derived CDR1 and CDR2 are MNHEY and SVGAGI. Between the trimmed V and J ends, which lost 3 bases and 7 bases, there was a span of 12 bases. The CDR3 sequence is CASSYSRPSEKLFF. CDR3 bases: TGTGCCAGCAGTTATTCCAGGCCAAGTGAAAAACTGTTTTTT.

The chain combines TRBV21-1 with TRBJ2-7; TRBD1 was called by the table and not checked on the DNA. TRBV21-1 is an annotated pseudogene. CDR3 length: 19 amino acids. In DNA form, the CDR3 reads TGTGCCAGCAGCCACTCCCACACACAGGGGGCAGACCTTAGGAACGAGCAGTACTTC. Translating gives CASSHSHTQGADLRNEQYF.

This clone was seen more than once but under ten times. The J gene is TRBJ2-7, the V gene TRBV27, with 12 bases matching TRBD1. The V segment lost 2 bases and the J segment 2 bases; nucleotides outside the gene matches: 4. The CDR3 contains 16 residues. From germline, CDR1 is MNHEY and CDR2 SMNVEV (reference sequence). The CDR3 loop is CASSLRGDRGPYEQYF. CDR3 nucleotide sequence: TGTGCCAGCAGTTTACGGGGGGACAGGGGGCCCTACGAGCAGTACTTC.

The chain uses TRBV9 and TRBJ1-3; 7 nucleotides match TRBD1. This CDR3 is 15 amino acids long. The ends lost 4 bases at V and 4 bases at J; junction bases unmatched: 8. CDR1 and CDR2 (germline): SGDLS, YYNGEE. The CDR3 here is CASSPGQRDGNTIYF. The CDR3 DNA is TGTGCCAGCAGCCCGGGACAGAGAGACGGAAACACCATATATTTT.

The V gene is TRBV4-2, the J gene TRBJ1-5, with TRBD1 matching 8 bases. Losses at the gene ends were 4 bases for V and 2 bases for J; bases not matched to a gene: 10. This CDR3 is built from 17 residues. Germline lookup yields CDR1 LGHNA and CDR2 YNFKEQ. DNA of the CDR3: TGTGCCAGCAGCCCGGACAGGGAGAAGAAAGGCAATCAGCCCCAGCATTTT. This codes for CASSPDREKKGNQPQHF.

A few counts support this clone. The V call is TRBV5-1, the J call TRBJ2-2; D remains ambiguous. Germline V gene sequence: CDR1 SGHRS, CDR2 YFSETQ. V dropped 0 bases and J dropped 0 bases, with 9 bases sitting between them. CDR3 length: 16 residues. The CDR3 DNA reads TGCGCCAGCAGCTTGGGAGCGCGATCGAACACCGGGGAGCTGTTTTTT. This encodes CASSLGARSNTGELFF.

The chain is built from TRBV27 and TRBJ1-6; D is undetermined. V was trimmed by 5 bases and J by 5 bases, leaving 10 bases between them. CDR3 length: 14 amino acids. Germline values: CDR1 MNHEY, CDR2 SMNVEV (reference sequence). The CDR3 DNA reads TGTGCCAGCAGTGAAAATACGGATAATTCACCCCTCCACTTT. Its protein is CASSENTDNSPLHF.

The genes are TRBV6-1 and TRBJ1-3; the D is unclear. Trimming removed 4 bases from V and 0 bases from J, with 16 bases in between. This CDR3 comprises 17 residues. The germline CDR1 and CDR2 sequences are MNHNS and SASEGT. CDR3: CASSGQVSLSSGNTIYF. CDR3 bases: TGTGCCAGCAGTGGTCAGGTCTCACTGAGCTCTGGAAACACCATATATTTT.